The next 20 T cell receptor beta chains were all read from a single sample in a study of T cell repertoires in cytomegalovirus infection. TCRdb re-called the reads through MiXCR, storing one row per CDR3 protein. The sample lists roughly 500,000 distinct CDR3 sequences; about 33% were seen once. Antigens of these TCRs are unknown. The material was cultured PBMCs, obtained from culture after CMV antigen stimulation. All receptors come from a human donor in good health (CMV status not recorded). Some clones in this sample may be carry-over from other donors' samples.

The chain is built from TRBV10-3 and TRBJ2-7; D perhaps matches TRBD2 (6 bases). Trimming shortened V by 10 bases and J by 5 bases, and 21 bases separated the two germline ends. This CDR3 is 14 amino acids long. Germline V gives CDR1 ENHRY, CDR2 SYGVKD. This chain's CDR3 is CATRKVGAGDEQYV. CDR3 DNA sequence: TGTGCCACCAGAAAGGTGGGAGCGGGCGACGAGCAGTACGTC.

The chain is built from TRBV7-6 and TRBJ1-6, with a weak D call TRBD1 (5 bases). The CDR3 runs 14 residues. The V end lost 8 bases, the J end lost 5 bases, and 13 bases lay between the germline ends. CDR1 SGHVS and CDR2 FNYEAQ come from the germline V gene. The CDR3 nucleotides read TGTGCCAGCTCCCGGGGGTACAATAATTCACCCCTCCACTTT. It specifies CASSRGYNNSPLHF.

This chain connects TRBV12-3 or TRBV12-4 to TRBJ2-7, with a possible D match to TRBD2 (5 bases). V shed 6 bases and J shed 1 base, with 13 bases lying between them. CDR3 length: 14 amino acids. The CDR3 sequence is CASSQWSGSYEQYV. CDR3 bases: TGTGCCAGCAGCCAATGGAGCGGTTCCTACGAGCAGTACGTC.

J is TRBJ2-1 and V is TRBV29-1; 11 bases are shared with TRBD1. Trimming cost V 4 bases and J 6 bases; bases outside gene matches: 8. This CDR3 has 15 residues. CDR1 is SQVTM and CDR2 is ANQGSEA in the germline V gene. The CDR3 nucleotides are TGCAGCGTTGCCCACCGGGACAGGGGGACCAATGAGCAGTTCTTC. It codes for CSVAHRDRGTNEQFF.

The gene calls are TRBV7-9 and TRBJ1-4; D is undetermined. This CDR3 has 12 amino acids. Trimming shortened V by 2 bases and J by 8 bases, and 6 bases separated the two germline ends. CDR1 is SEHNR and CDR2 is FQNEAQ in the germline V gene (reference sequence). CDR3 in DNA: TGTGCCAGCAGCTTACGAGAGGAAAAACTGTTTTTT. Translated: CASSLREEKLFF.

This rearrangement joins TRBV12-3 or TRBV12-4 to TRBJ2-3, with unresolved D. The V gene lost 6 bases and the J gene lost 8 bases, with 12 bases spanning the gap. CDR3 length: 12 residues. The CDR3 DNA reads as TGTGCCAGCAGCCGACACCTTCTTACGCAGTATTTT. This encodes CASSRHLLTQYF.

The V and J genes are TRBV27 and TRBJ1-6; no firm D call. Trimming left V 2 bases short and J 4 bases short, with 15 bases between. CDR3 size: 17 residues. Per the germline V gene, CDR1 is MNHEY and CDR2 is SMNVEV (reference sequence). The CDR3 DNA reads TGTGCCAGCAGTTTAGGAGGTGGTGCGGGATATAATTCACCCCTCCACTTT. Amino acid sequence: CASSLGGGAGYNSPLHF.

V usage is TRBV7-8 and J usage is TRBJ2-7, with TRBD1 matching 8 bases. This CDR3 spans 13 amino acids. The trim removed 4 bases at V and 3 bases at J, leaving 2 bases unmatched. From germline, CDR1 is SGHVS and CDR2 FQNEAQ. The CDR3 is CASSWGTGYEQYV. CDR3 coding DNA: TGTGCCAGCAGCTGGGGGACAGGCTACGAGCAGTACGTC.

This clonotype came up a few times. The rearrangement uses TRBV7-2 and TRBJ2-5; D perhaps matches TRBD1 (6 bases). V lost 5 bases and J lost 5, with 18 bases in between. This CDR3 region has 15 residues. Germline-derived CDR1 and CDR2 are SGHTA and FQGNSA. Here the CDR3 reads CASSPGTSRGETQYF. The CDR3 DNA follows: TGTGCCAGCAGCCCCGGGACCTCAAGGGGGGAGACCCAGTACTTC.

This clonotype was seen repeatedly, ten times or more. The chain is built from TRBV7-2 and TRBJ1-3, with D unclear. Germline CDR1 reads SGHTA; CDR2 reads FQGNSA. V was shortened by 6 bases and J by 0 bases, with 3 bases between the two germline ends. The CDR3 consists of 12 residues. CDR3 sequence: CASRSSGNTIYF. CDR3 DNA sequence: TGTGCCAGCAGGTCCTCTGGAAACACCATATATTTT.

This chain uses TRBV11-3 with TRBJ2-5; 11 bases match TRBD2. The CDR3 runs to 16 residues. CDR1 is SGHNT, CDR2 YENEEA, per germline. The V and J ends lost 5 bases and 5 bases, in that order; junction bases with no gene match: 10. The DNA of the CDR3 is TGTGCCAGCAGCCCCGGACTACTAGCGGGAGTGGAGACCCAGTACTTC. Translated, it gives CASSPGLLAGVETQYF.

The chain couples TRBV11-2 to TRBJ1-1, with TRBD1 identical over 7 bases. This CDR3 spans 14 amino acids. Germline values: CDR1 SGHAT, CDR2 FQNNGV. V shed 5 bases, J shed 12 bases, and the junction held 15 bases outside the gene matches. CDR3 nucleotide sequence: TGTGCCAGCAGCGCGAAGCCGGGACAGAATTGGACTTTCTTT. Protein sequence: CASSAKPGQNWTFF.

A few counts support this clonotype. This chain uses TRBV19 with TRBJ1-6; 12 positions match TRBD1. Trimming at V came to 5 bases and at J to 10 bases, leaving 15 bases not matched to a gene. The CDR3 runs 18 residues. Germline V gene lookup returns CDR1 LNHDA and CDR2 SQIVND (reference sequence). Written as DNA, the CDR3 is TGTGCCAGTAGTGAATGGCCCCCGGGACAGGGGGCAGAATCACCCCTCCACTTT. This sequence encodes CASSEWPPGQGAESPLHF.

This sequence joins TRBV11-2 and TRBJ1-2; D unresolved. CDR3 length: 14 amino acids. In germline, CDR1 is SGHAT, CDR2 FQNNGV. V lost 5 bases, J lost 7 bases, and 17 bases lay in between. The chain's CDR3 is CASSPLGGSFGYTF. CDR3 in DNA: TGTGCCAGCAGCCCCCTGGGAGGGAGCTTTGGCTACACCTTC.

This clonotype was seen repeatedly, ten times or more. The chain uses TRBV7-2 and TRBJ1-2; 7 nucleotides agree with TRBD1. The CDR3 is 14 residues long. Germline CDR1 reads SGHTA; CDR2 reads FQGNSA. V lost 5 bases, J lost 6 bases, and 9 bases stayed unmatched. CDR3 loop: CASSLQTGWNGYTF. As DNA, the CDR3 is TGTGCCAGCAGCCTTCAGACAGGGTGGAATGGCTACACCTTC. Full variable domain (remainder filled in from reference TRBV7-2 and TRBJ1-2): GAGVSQSPSNKVTEKGKDVELRCDPISGHTALYWYRQSLGQGLEFLIYFQGNSAPDKSGLPSDRFSAERTGGSVSTLTIQRTQQEDSAVYLCASSLQTGWNGYTFGSGTRLTVV.

This clonotype occurred a few times. The chain carries TRBV7-9 and TRBJ2-1; 8 nucleotides align to TRBD2. The CDR3 runs to 15 residues. With 5 bases clipped from V and 8 bases from J, the junction kept 11 bases outside the gene matches. CDR1 SEHNR and CDR2 FQNEAQ come from the germline V gene (reference sequence). The CDR3 reads CASSLDGRAEDEQFF. DNA of the CDR3: TGTGCCAGCAGCCTCGACGGGAGGGCCGAGGATGAGCAGTTCTTC.

This clonotype occurred a few times. V is TRBV4-2 and J is TRBJ1-4, with 10 bases lining up with TRBD1. In germline, CDR1 is LGHNA, CDR2 YNFKEQ. J gave up 5 bases and V 6 bases, and 6 bases lay outside the gene matches. This CDR3 is built from 15 residues. The CDR3 loop is CASSPEGQGNEKLFF. CDR3 nucleotide sequence: TGTGCCAGCAGTCCTGAGGGACAGGGGAATGAAAAACTGTTTTTT.

This chain joins TRBV4-1 and TRBJ2-1, with 7 bases fitting TRBD2. The J segment lost 4 bases and the V segment lost 4 bases, leaving 7 bases of the junction unmatched. The CDR3 covers 15 residues. Germline CDR1 MGHRA, CDR2 YSYEKL. The CDR3 loop is CASSLTSERYNEQFF. CDR3 bases: TGCGCCAGCAGCCTTACTAGCGAACGATACAATGAGCAGTTCTTC.

This clonotype was seen a handful of times. This sequence joins TRBV20-1 and TRBJ1-6; 7 bases map to TRBD1. The CDR3 is 14 amino acids. After removal of 0 bases from V and 7 bases from J, the junction contained 3 bases not matched to a gene. Germline loops: CDR1 DFQATT, CDR2 SNEGSKA (reference sequence). The CDR3 reads CSARDLGQNSPLHF. The CDR3 DNA follows: TGCAGTGCTAGAGATCTGGGACAGAATTCACCCCTCCACTTT.

The chain links TRBV5-5 to TRBJ2-1; weak D call: TRBD2 (5 bases). Germline assignment: CDR1 SGHKS and CDR2 YYEKEE (reference sequence). Trimming shortened V by 5 bases and J by 15 bases, and 18 bases separated the two germline ends. This CDR3 is built from 12 residues. CDR3 DNA: TGTGCCAGCAGTAATGAGCGGATAGCGCTGTTCTTC. Translation: CASSNERIALFF.